This T cell receptor (beta chain) was identified during a study of T-cell memory formation after mild COVID-19. About the study: In these data, TCR clusters were largely donor specific.

General observations from the study: For contracting clones, CD4+ ones sat mainly in CM and EM, CD8+ in EMRA.

The CDR3 runs to 16 residues. From germline, CDR1 is LGHNA and CDR2 YSLEER. After removal of 5 bases from V and 4 bases from J, the junction contained 10 bases not matched to a gene. About this clonotype itself: The antigen is undetermined.

The TCR alpha and TCR beta cDNA libraries, bearing sample barcodes and UMIs, were generated by 5'RACE using constant-segment primers. MiXCR was run by TCRdb on the 5' RACE reads, yielding one entry per CDR3 protein. The sample holds 250,000 to 350,000 distinct CDR3 sequences; 14% are singletons and the top ten take approximately 22%. V gene TRBV4-3 combines with J gene TRBJ2-2, with 7 bases lining up with TRBD2. The receptor's source is a man younger than 30 who had mild COVID-19 (a few samples of this study predate the infection). Cell type and time point are not known. Input material: PBMCs or a T cell subset sorted from them (not recorded which). The CDR3 loop reads CASSRTRVWVTGELFF. The CDR3 nucleotides read TGCGCCAGCAGCAGGACTAGGGTTTGGGTCACCGGGGAGCTGTTTTTT.